The entry below describes one T cell receptor beta chain. Some clones are missing from TCRdb's copy, which holds only in-frame ones; the method was immunoSEQ multiplex PCR. This table holds some 180,000 clones, approximately 85% found once. These data originate in a study of blood T cell repertoires in COVID-19. This CDR3 is 13 amino acids long. V dropped 6 bases and J dropped 8 bases, with 16 bases sitting between them. Germline CDR1 reads ENHRY; CDR2 reads SYGVKD. This rearrangement joins TRBV10-3 to TRBJ1-2; D is perhaps TRBD1 (5 bases). The sequencing input was peripheral blood. This clonotype originated in a woman aged 60-75 years with acute or convalescent COVID-19. CDR3 loop: CAISTGGEWGYTF. CDR3 in DNA: TGTGCCATCAGCACAGGAGGGGAATGGGGCTACACCTTC.